The 10 T cell receptor beta chains in this list originate from one sample, sequenced in a study of shared clonotypes between healthy human individuals (TCRdb year 2020). Libraries were prepared through the immunoSEQ multiplex PCR assay. TCRdb provides this immuneACCESS table in a form limited to in-frame rearrangements. Some clones are lacking; in checked studies, under half of them reflect an unresolved V gene, and why the rest are absent is not known. Present in this sample are about 2.5 million clones, about 90% of which were seen just once. 0.3% to 0.4% of the sample lies in the top ten. The sequenced sample consisted of naive CD4+ T cells from PBMCs. Reading the label with the study, this specimen's cell subset or site is: CD45RA+ positively selected. These TCRs come from a man between 18 and 29 years old in good health. Some clones in this sample may be carry-over from other donors' samples.

The V call is TRBV28, the J call TRBJ2-5, with D tentatively TRBD1 (6 bases). Trimming left V 6 bases short and J 4 bases short, with 12 bases between. The CDR3 sequence is 13 residues long. Germline lookup yields CDR1 MDHEN and CDR2 SYDVKM. The CDR3 loop is CASSTGSGETQYF. CDR3 coding DNA: TGTGCCAGCAGCACAGGGTCGGGAGAGACCCAGTACTTC.

The chain links TRBV6-5 to TRBJ2-7; D unresolved. Germline V gene sequence: CDR1 MNHEY, CDR2 SVGAGI. This CDR3 is built from 13 residues. Trimming stripped 10 bases from V and 2 bases from J, with 15 bases between. The CDR3 is CAKITGFTYEQYF. The DNA of the CDR3 is TGTGCCAAAATTACGGGTTTCACCTACGAGCAGTACTTC.

This clone was recorded once. The J gene is TRBJ2-3, the V gene TRBV28, with a tentative D call TRBD2 (5 bases). Germline V gives CDR1 MDHEN, CDR2 SYDVKM. The CDR3 contains 15 residues. The V end was cut by 5 bases, the J end by 3 bases, with 15 bases between. The CDR3 loop is CASSNGVGGTDTQYF. In nucleotides, the CDR3 is TGTGCCAGCAGTAACGGGGTGGGTGGGACAGATACGCAGTATTTT.

The chain recombines TRBV10-3 with TRBJ1-3, with a possible D match to TRBD1 (6 bases). Germline-derived CDR1 and CDR2 are ENHRY and SYGVKD. This CDR3 contains 14 residues. V shed 5 bases and J shed 7 bases, with 15 bases lying between them. The CDR3 region has the DNA TGTGCCATCAGTCCCGGACAGATGCGGAACACCATATATTTT. It specifies CAISPGQMRNTIYF.

The CDR3 here is CASSDAGSVNTEAFF. The CDR3 DNA reads as TGTGCCAGCAGTGATGCAGGGTCGGTGAACACTGAAGCTTTCTTT. This sequence joins TRBV6-1 and TRBJ1-1; D is possibly TRBD1 (5 bases). CDR3 length equals 15 residues. CDR1 is MNHNS, CDR2 SASEGT, per germline. The germline V and J ends were trimmed by 3 bases and 0 bases, with 11 bases remaining between them.

This clone was detected only once. The chain links TRBV5-4 to TRBJ1-2; weak D call: TRBD1 (6 bases). This CDR3 comprises 13 residues. V lost 0 bases and J lost 7, with 10 bases in between. Looked up from germline, CDR1 is SGHNT and CDR2 is YYREEE (reference sequence). The CDR3 protein is CASSLDRVGGYTF. The CDR3 bases are TGTGCCAGCAGCTTGGACAGGGTCGGTGGCTACACCTTC.

To note about this clone: The CDR3 carries no conserved terminal phenylalanine or tryptophan, so it likely arises from a read error. No DNA is shown, since the ends of the CDR3 on it are uncertain; the CDR3 is the one TCRdb lists. The chain links TRBV6-6 to TRBJ2-7; the DNA was not used to check the table's D call, TRBD2. Germline values: CDR1 MNHNY, CDR2 SVGAGI (reference sequence). The CDR3 numbers 14 amino acids, ends counted. CDR3 protein: CASSYVPVTSENLI.

The rearrangement uses TRBV7-2 and TRBJ1-1; the match to TRBD1 covers 7 bases. The germline CDR1 and CDR2 sequences are SGHTA and FQGNSA. The CDR3 is 14 residues long. With V trimmed by 3 bases and J by 1 base, 2 bases remained unmatched. The DNA of the CDR3 is TGTGCCAGCAGCTTTGACAGGGAGAACACTGAAGCTTTCTTT. Translated, it gives CASSFDRENTEAFF.

V and J are TRBV5-1 and TRBJ2-2; 12 nucleotides align to TRBD2. CDR3 size: 16 residues. In germline, CDR1 is SGHRS, CDR2 YFSETQ. V trimming: 4 bases; J trimming: 4 bases; junction bases outside the gene matches: 5. This CDR3 reads CASSPRLAGVTGELFF. CDR3 coding DNA: TGCGCCAGCAGCCCGAGACTAGCGGGAGTCACCGGGGAGCTGTTTTTT.

This chain uses TRBV18 with TRBJ1-3; D is possibly TRBD1 (5 bases). V lost 6 bases and J lost 5, with 17 bases in between. CDR3 size: 15 residues. The V gene's germline CDR1 is KGHSH and CDR2 LQKENI. CDR3 sequence (DNA): TGTGCCAGCTCCCTACCTCCCGGGGGTAGAAACACCATATATTTT. Translated: CASSLPPGGRNTIYF.